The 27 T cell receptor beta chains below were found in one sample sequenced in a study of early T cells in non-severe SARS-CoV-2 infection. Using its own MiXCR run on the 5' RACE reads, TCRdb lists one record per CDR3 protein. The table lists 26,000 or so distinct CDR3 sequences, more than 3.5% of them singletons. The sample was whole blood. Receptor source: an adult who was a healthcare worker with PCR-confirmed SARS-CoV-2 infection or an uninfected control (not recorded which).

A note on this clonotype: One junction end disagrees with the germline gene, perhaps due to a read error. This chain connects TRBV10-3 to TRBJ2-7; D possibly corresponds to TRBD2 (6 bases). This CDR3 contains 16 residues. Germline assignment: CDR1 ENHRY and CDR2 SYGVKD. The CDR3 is CAISESVRTTRYEQHF. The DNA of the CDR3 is TGTGCCATCAGTGAGTCGGTCCGGACTACTAGATACGAGCAGCACTTC.

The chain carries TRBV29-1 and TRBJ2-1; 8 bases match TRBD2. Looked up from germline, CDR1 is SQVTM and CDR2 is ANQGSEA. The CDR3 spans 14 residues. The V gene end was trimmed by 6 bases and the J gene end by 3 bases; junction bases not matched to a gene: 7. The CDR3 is CSVRTSGRYNEQFF. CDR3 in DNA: TGCAGCGTCAGAACTAGCGGCCGCTACAATGAGCAGTTCTTC.

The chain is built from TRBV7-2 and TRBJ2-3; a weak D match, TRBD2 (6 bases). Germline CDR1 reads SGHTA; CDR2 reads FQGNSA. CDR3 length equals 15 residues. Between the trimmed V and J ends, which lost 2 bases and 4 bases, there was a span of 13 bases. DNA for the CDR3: TGTGCCAGCAGCTTAAATAGCGGCCGGCCAGATACGCAGTATTTT. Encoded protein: CASSLNSGRPDTQYF.

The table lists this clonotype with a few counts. This CDR3 is CASSLQGLLTEAFF. The CDR3 nucleotides read TGTGCCAGCAGCTTACAGGGGCTATTGACTGAAGCTTTCTTT. The gene calls are TRBV11-2 and TRBJ1-1; D possibly corresponds to TRBD1 (6 bases). This CDR3 has 14 residues. Per the germline V gene, CDR1 is SGHAT and CDR2 is FQNNGV. The germline V and J ends were trimmed by 2 bases and 5 bases, with 12 bases remaining between them.

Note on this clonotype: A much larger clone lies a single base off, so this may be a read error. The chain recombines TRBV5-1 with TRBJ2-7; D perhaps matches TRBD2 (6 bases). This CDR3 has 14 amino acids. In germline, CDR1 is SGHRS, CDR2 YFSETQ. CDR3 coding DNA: TGCACCAGCAGAGGTACGGGGGTAATTCAGGAGCAGTACTTC. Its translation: CTSRGTGVIQEQYF.

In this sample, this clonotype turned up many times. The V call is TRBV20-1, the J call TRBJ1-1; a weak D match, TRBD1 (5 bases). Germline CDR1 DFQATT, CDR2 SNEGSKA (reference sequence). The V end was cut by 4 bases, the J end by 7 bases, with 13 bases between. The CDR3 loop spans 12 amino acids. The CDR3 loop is CSAIAGLSEAFF. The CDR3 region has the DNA TGCAGTGCTATAGCAGGGCTTAGTGAAGCTTTCTTT.

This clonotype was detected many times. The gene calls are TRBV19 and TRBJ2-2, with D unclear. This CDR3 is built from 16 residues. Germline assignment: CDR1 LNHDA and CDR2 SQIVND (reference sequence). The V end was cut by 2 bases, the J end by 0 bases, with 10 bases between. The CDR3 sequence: CASSISLGANTGELFF. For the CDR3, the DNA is TGTGCCAGTAGTATATCCCTGGGCGCGAACACCGGGGAGCTGTTTTTT.

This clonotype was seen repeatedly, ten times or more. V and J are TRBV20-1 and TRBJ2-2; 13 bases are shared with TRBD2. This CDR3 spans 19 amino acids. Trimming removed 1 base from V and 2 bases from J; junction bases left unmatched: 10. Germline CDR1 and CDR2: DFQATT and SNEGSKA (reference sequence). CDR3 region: CSARASPGLAGPNTGELFF. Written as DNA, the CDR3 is TGCAGTGCTAGAGCGAGCCCGGGACTAGCGGGACCAAACACCGGGGAGCTGTTTTTT.

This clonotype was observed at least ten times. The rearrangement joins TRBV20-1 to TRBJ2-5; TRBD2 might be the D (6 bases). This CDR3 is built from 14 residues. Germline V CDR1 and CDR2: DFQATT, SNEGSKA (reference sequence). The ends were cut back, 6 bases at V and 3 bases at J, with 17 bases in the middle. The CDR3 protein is CSAVPWGDEETQYF. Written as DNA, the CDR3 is TGCAGTGCCGTACCATGGGGGGACGAAGAGACCCAGTACTTC.

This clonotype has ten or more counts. The CDR3 DNA reads TGTGCCACCAGCAGAGATAAGGCAGCGGCCCGGTGGGGGCAGTACTTC. Protein: CATSRDKAAARWGQYF. The chain uses TRBV15 and TRBJ2-7; D is possibly TRBD2 (5 bases). This CDR3 contains 16 residues. In germline, CDR1 is LNHNV, CDR2 YYDKDF (reference sequence). V gave up 0 bases and J gave up 9 bases, with 21 bases separating them.

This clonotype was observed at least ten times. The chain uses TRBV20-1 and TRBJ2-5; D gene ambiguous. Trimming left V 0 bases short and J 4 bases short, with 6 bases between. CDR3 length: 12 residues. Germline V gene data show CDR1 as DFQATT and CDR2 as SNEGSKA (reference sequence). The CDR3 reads CSARDPRETQYF. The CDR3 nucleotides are TGCAGTGCTAGAGACCCCCGAGAGACCCAGTACTTC.

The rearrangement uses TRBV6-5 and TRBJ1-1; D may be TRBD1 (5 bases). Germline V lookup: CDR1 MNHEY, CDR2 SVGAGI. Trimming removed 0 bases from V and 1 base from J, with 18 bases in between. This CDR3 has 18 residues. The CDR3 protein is CASSYSKFRGGWNTEAFF. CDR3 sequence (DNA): TGTGCCAGCAGTTACTCGAAGTTTAGGGGAGGATGGAACACTGAAGCTTTCTTT.

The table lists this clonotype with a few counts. This chain's CDR3 is CASSRGTSEYF. CDR3 nucleotides: TGTGCCAGCAGCAGAGGGACTAGCGAGTACTTC. The V and J genes are TRBV11-2 and TRBJ2-7; 10 nucleotides match TRBD2. The CDR3 totals 11 residues. Trimming cost V 5 bases and J 11 bases; bases outside gene matches: 3. In germline, CDR1 is SGHAT, CDR2 FQNNGV.

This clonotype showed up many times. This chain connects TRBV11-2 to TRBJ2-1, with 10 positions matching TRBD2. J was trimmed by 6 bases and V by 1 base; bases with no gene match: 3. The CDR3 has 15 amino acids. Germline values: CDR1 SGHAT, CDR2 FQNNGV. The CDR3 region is CASSLVAGGPNEQFF. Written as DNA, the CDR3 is TGTGCCAGCAGCTTAGTAGCGGGAGGTCCCAATGAGCAGTTCTTC.

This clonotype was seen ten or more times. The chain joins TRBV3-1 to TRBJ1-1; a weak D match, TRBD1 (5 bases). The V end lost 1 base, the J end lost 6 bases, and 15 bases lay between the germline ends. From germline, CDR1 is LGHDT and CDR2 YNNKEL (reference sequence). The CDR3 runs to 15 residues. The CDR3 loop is CASSQGWRWGSEAFF. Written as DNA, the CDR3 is TGTGCCAGCAGCCAAGGGTGGCGATGGGGCTCTGAAGCTTTCTTT.

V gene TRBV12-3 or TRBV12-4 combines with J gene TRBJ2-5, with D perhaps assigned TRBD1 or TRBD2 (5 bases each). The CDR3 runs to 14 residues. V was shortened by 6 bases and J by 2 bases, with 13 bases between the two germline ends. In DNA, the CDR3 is TGTGCCAGCAGCGGGACCGGTCCACAAGAGACCCAGTACTTC. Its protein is CASSGTGPQETQYF.

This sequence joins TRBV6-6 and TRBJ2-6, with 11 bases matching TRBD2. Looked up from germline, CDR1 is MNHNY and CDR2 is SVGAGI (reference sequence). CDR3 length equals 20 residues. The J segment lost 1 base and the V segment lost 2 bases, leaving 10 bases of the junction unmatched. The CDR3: CASSYPLLAGGPSGANVLTF. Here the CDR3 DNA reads TGTGCCAGCAGTTACCCCCTCCTAGCGGGAGGCCCTTCTGGGGCCAACGTCCTGACTTTC.

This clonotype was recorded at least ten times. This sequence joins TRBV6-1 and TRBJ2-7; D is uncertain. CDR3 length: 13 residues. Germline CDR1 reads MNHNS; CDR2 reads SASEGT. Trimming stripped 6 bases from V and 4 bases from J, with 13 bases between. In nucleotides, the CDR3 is TGTGCCAGCAGATACCCGGACCTTTACGAGCAGTACTTC. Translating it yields CASRYPDLYEQYF.

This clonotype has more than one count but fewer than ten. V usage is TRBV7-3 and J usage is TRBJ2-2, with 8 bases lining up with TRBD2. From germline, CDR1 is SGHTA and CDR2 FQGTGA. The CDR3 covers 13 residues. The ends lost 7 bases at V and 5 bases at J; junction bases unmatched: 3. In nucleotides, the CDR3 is TGTGCCAGCACGGTAGCGGGAACCGGGGAGCTGTTTTTT. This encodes CASTVAGTGELFF.

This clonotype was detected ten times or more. The CDR3 DNA reads TGCGCCAGCAGCTTCAATACAGGGGCAGATGAGCAGTTCTTC. Translating it yields CASSFNTGADEQFF. This chain joins TRBV5-1 and TRBJ2-1, with TRBD1 matching over 7 bases. This CDR3 has 14 residues. The germline CDR1 and CDR2 sequences are SGHRS and YFSETQ. Trimming took 2 bases from V and 8 from J; bases not matched to a gene: 7.

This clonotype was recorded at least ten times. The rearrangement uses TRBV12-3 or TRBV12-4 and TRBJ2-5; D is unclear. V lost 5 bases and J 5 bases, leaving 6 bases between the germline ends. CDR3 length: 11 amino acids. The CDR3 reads CASSGPETQYF. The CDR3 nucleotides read TGTGCCAGCAGTGGCCCGGAGACCCAGTACTTC.

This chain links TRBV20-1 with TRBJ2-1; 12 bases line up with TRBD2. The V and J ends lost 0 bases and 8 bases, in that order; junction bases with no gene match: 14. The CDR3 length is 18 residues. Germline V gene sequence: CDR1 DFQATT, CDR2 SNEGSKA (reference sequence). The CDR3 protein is CSARDPTSGRPSFDEQFF. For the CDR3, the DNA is TGCAGTGCTAGAGACCCTACTAGCGGGAGGCCTAGTTTTGATGAGCAGTTCTTC.

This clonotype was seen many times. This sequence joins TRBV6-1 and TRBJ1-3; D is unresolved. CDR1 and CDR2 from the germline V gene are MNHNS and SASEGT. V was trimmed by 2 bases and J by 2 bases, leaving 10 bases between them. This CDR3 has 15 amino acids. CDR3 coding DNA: TGTGCCAGCAGTGAATGGAATAACCCTGGAAACACCATATATTTT. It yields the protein CASSEWNNPGNTIYF.

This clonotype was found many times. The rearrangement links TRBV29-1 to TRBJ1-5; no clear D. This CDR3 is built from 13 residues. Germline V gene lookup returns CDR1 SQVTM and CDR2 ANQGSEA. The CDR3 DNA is TGCAGATCCCGGGGAGGGTGCAATCAGCCCCAGCATTTT. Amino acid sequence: CRSRGGCNQPQHF.

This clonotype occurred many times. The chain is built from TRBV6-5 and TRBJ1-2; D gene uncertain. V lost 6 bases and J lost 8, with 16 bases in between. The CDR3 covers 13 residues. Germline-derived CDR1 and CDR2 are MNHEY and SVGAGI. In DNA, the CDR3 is TGTGCCAGCAGGAGAGACTCACAAGGAGGCTACACCTTC. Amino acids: CASRRDSQGGYTF.

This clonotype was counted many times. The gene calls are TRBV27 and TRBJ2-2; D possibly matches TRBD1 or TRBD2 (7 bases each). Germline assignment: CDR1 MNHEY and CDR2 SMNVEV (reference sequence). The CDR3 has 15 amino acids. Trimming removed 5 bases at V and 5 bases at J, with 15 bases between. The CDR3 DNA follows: TGTGCCAGCAGTCGACAGGGAGGGCAAACCGGGGAGCTGTTTTTT. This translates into CASSRQGGQTGELFF.

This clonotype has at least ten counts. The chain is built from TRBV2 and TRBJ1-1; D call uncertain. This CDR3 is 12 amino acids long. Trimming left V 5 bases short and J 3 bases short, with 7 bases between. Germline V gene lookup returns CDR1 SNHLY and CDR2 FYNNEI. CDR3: CASSFSDTEAFF. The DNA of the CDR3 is TGTGCCAGCAGTTTTTCAGACACTGAAGCTTTCTTT.